A selection of T cell receptor beta chains follows, all from one sample in a study of blood T cell repertoires in COVID-19. TCRdb's copy holds only in-frame clones and misses some; the assay was immunoSEQ multiplex PCR. The table has roughly 400,000 clones, about nine tenths seen once. Sequencing was performed on PBMCs or T cells enriched from blood (not recorded which). These receptors all come from a woman in her 30s who had recovered from COVID-19. CDR3s include the opening cysteine and the closing phenylalanine or tryptophan. A D gene is named only where the DNA matches it firmly. Some rows have no size entry. The others give once, few or many, or a class for an expanded clone.

d_call: -; j_call: TRBJ1-1; v_call: TRBV2; clone_size: once; cdr3_aa: CASPGDPAPEAFF; cdr3_nt: TGTGCCAGCCCAGGCGACCCGGCACCCGAAGCTTTCTTT
d_call: -; j_call: TRBJ2-3; v_call: TRBV19; clone_size: -; cdr3_aa: CASSTGYTDTQYF; cdr3_nt: TGTGCCAGTAGTACAGGCTACACAGATACGCAGTATTTT
d_call: -; j_call: TRBJ2-7; v_call: TRBV4-1; clone_size: -; cdr3_aa: CASSHPKGGNRQNEQYF; cdr3_nt: TGCGCCAGCAGCCATCCCAAGGGGGGGAACCGCCAAAACGAGCAGTACTTC
d_call: -; j_call: TRBJ1-6; v_call: TRBV5-1; clone_size: -; cdr3_aa: CASRESTAGNSPLHF; cdr3_nt: TGCGCCAGCAGGGAAAGTACAGCAGGGAATTCACCCCTCCACTTT
d_call: -; j_call: TRBJ1-5; v_call: TRBV5-8; clone_size: -; cdr3_aa: CASSLWASVKTQPQHF; cdr3_nt: TGTGCCAGCAGCTTGTGGGCTTCAGTTAAGACACAGCCCCAGCATTTT
d_call: TRBD1; j_call: TRBJ2-5; v_call: TRBV16; clone_size: -; cdr3_aa: CASSRTRGRETQYF; cdr3_nt: TGTGCCAGCAGCCGGACGAGGGGGCGAGAGACCCAGTACTTC
d_call: -; j_call: TRBJ1-5; v_call: TRBV7-6; clone_size: -; cdr3_aa: CASSLAPGSNQPQHF; cdr3_nt: TGTGCCAGCAGCTTAGCCCCAGGTTCCAATCAGCCCCAGCATTTT
d_call: TRBD2; j_call: TRBJ2-1; v_call: TRBV19; clone_size: -; cdr3_aa: CASKHLAGESGEQFF; cdr3_nt: TGTGCGAGTAAACACCTAGCGGGAGAATCAGGTGAGCAGTTCTTC
d_call: TRBD1; j_call: TRBJ2-4; v_call: TRBV3-1/TRBV3-2; clone_size: -; cdr3_aa: CASSQLSGTGGSGAKNIQYF; cdr3_nt: TGTGCCAGCAGCCAACTTTCCGGGACAGGGGGGAGTGGGGCCAAAAACATTCAGTACTTC
d_call: -; j_call: TRBJ1-6; v_call: TRBV18; clone_size: -; cdr3_aa: CASSPSGLNSPLHF; cdr3_nt: TGTGCCAGCTCACCATCAGGGCTTAATTCACCCCTCCACTTT
d_call: -; j_call: TRBJ1-1; v_call: TRBV29-1; clone_size: -; cdr3_aa: CSVEDRGRVTEAFF; cdr3_nt: TGCAGCGTTGAAGATAGGGGGAGGGTCACTGAAGCTTTCTTT
d_call: -; j_call: TRBJ1-1; v_call: TRBV4-2; clone_size: -; cdr3_aa: CASSARGMNTEAFF; cdr3_nt: TGTGCCAGCAGCGCCAGGGGAATGAACACTGAAGCTTTCTTT
d_call: -; j_call: TRBJ2-7; v_call: TRBV5-4; clone_size: -; cdr3_aa: CASSFSGTLPYEQYF; cdr3_nt: TGTGCCAGCAGCTTTTCCGGGACTCTGCCCTACGAGCAGTACTTC
d_call: -; j_call: TRBJ1-4; v_call: TRBV18; clone_size: -; cdr3_aa: CASSPPLGDQHNEKLFF; cdr3_nt: TGTGCCAGCTCACCACCCTTAGGGGATCAACATAATGAAAAACTGTTTTTT
d_call: TRBD1; j_call: TRBJ2-5; v_call: TRBV12-5; clone_size: -; cdr3_aa: CASGLNRGETQYF; cdr3_nt: TGTGCTAGTGGTTTAAACAGGGGAGAGACCCAGTACTTC
d_call: -; j_call: TRBJ1-6; v_call: TRBV7-9; clone_size: -; cdr3_aa: CASSPPPQGGDSPLHF; cdr3_nt: TGTGCCAGCAGCCCTCCCCCTCAGGGAGGAGATTCACCCCTCCACTTT
d_call: TRBD1; j_call: TRBJ1-5; v_call: TRBV4-2; clone_size: -; cdr3_aa: CASSQDWTGKGQPQHF; cdr3_nt: TGTGCCAGCAGCCAAGATTGGACAGGAAAGGGTCAGCCCCAGCATTTT
d_call: -; j_call: TRBJ1-5; v_call: TRBV5-1; clone_size: -; cdr3_aa: CASSLGQRNQPQHF; cdr3_nt: TGCGCCAGCAGCCTTGGACAGCGCAATCAGCCCCAGCATTTT
d_call: -; j_call: TRBJ2-2; v_call: TRBV29-1; clone_size: -; cdr3_aa: CSLVGDTGELFF; cdr3_nt: TGCAGCTTAGTCGGGGACACCGGGGAGCTGTTTTTT
d_call: TRBD1; j_call: TRBJ1-1; v_call: TRBV18; clone_size: -; cdr3_aa: CASSTTGARTEAFF; cdr3_nt: TGTGCCAGCTCCACGACAGGGGCCCGCACTGAAGCTTTCTTT
d_call: -; j_call: TRBJ1-1; v_call: TRBV19; clone_size: -; cdr3_aa: CASSIVVQGGTEAFF; cdr3_nt: TGTGCCAGTAGTATAGTTGTCCAGGGAGGCACTGAAGCTTTCTTT
d_call: TRBD1; j_call: TRBJ1-1; v_call: TRBV10-3; clone_size: -; cdr3_aa: CATRGQGARSTEAFF; cdr3_nt: TGTGCCACCCGGGGACAGGGGGCGAGGAGCACTGAAGCTTTCTTT
d_call: TRBD2; j_call: TRBJ2-7; v_call: TRBV28; clone_size: -; cdr3_aa: CASSAPSGSGHEQYF; cdr3_nt: TGTGCCAGCAGTGCTCCTAGCGGGAGTGGCCACGAGCAGTACTTC
d_call: TRBD2; j_call: TRBJ2-7; v_call: TRBV24-1; clone_size: -; cdr3_aa: CATGALAGGEQYF; cdr3_nt: TGTGCCACCGGGGCCCTAGCGGGAGGCGAGCAGTACTTC
d_call: -; j_call: TRBJ2-7; v_call: TRBV9; clone_size: -; cdr3_aa: CASSAGHEIPYEQYF; cdr3_nt: TGTGCCAGCAGCGCCGGACACGAGATCCCCTACGAGCAGTACTTC
d_call: TRBD1; j_call: TRBJ2-7; v_call: TRBV7-2; clone_size: -; cdr3_aa: CASSPAGTGGFYEQYF; cdr3_nt: TGTGCCAGCAGCCCCGCCGGGACAGGGGGCTTCTACGAGCAGTACTTC
d_call: TRBD1; j_call: TRBJ2-7; v_call: TRBV5-1; clone_size: -; cdr3_aa: CASSRQGSSYEQYF; cdr3_nt: TGCGCCAGCAGCCGACAGGGGAGCTCCTACGAGCAGTACTTC
d_call: TRBD2; j_call: TRBJ2-3; v_call: TRBV6-2/TRBV6-3; clone_size: -; cdr3_aa: CASSYVAGGPDTQYF; cdr3_nt: TGTGCCAGCAGTTACGTAGCGGGGGGGCCAGATACGCAGTATTTT
d_call: TRBD2; j_call: TRBJ2-5; v_call: TRBV6-5; clone_size: -; cdr3_aa: CASSTSGSARETQYF; cdr3_nt: TGTGCCAGCAGTACGAGCGGGAGCGCCAGAGAGACCCAGTACTTC
d_call: TRBD1; j_call: TRBJ2-5; v_call: TRBV7-8; clone_size: -; cdr3_aa: CASSLSPGGTMETQYF; cdr3_nt: TGTGCCAGCAGCTTATCCCCAGGGGGCACCATGGAGACCCAGTACTTC
d_call: TRBD2; j_call: TRBJ2-2; v_call: TRBV6-4; clone_size: -; cdr3_aa: CASSPGLAGGANTGELFF; cdr3_nt: TGTGCCAGCAGTCCGGGACTAGCGGGAGGAGCTAACACCGGGGAGCTGTTTTTT
d_call: -; j_call: TRBJ2-2; v_call: TRBV19; clone_size: -; cdr3_aa: CASSILGAYTGELFF; cdr3_nt: TGTGCCAGTAGTATACTGGGGGCCTACACCGGGGAGCTGTTTTTT
d_call: -; j_call: TRBJ1-4; v_call: TRBV5-1; clone_size: -; cdr3_aa: CASSLVPRDNEKLFF; cdr3_nt: TGCGCCAGCAGCTTGGTTCCCAGGGATAATGAAAAACTGTTTTTT
d_call: -; j_call: TRBJ1-3; v_call: TRBV7-8; clone_size: -; cdr3_aa: CASSSDSGYSGNTIYF; cdr3_nt: TGTGCCAGCAGCTCTGATTCCGGTTACTCTGGAAACACCATATATTTT
d_call: -; j_call: TRBJ2-5; v_call: TRBV11-2; clone_size: -; cdr3_aa: CASSLGGERSETQYF; cdr3_nt: TGTGCCAGCAGCTTAGGTGGAGAACGCAGTGAGACCCAGTACTTC
d_call: -; j_call: TRBJ1-1; v_call: TRBV27; clone_size: -; cdr3_aa: CASSLTRMNTEAFF; cdr3_nt: TGTGCCAGCAGTTTAACTCGCATGAACACTGAAGCTTTCTTT
d_call: -; j_call: TRBJ1-2; v_call: TRBV3-1/TRBV3-2; clone_size: -; cdr3_aa: CASSQVRGSYGYTF; cdr3_nt: TGTGCCAGCAGCCAAGTGAGGGGGAGCTATGGCTACACCTTC
d_call: -; j_call: TRBJ1-5; v_call: TRBV28; clone_size: few; cdr3_aa: CASKEAGGDSNQPQHF; cdr3_nt: TGTGCCAGCAAGGAGGCCGGAGGGGATAGCAATCAGCCCCAGCATTTT
d_call: -; j_call: TRBJ1-2; v_call: TRBV24-1; clone_size: -; cdr3_aa: CATSPARGGNYGYTF; cdr3_nt: TGTGCCACCAGCCCCGCTAGGGGGGGGAACTATGGCTACACCTTC
d_call: -; j_call: TRBJ1-6; v_call: TRBV30; clone_size: -; cdr3_aa: CAWRVQGPRSPLHF; cdr3_nt: TGTGCCTGGAGAGTTCAGGGCCCGAGGTCACCCCTCCACTTT
d_call: TRBD1; j_call: TRBJ1-3; v_call: TRBV4-3; clone_size: -; cdr3_aa: CASSQDLSGGLPPGNTIYF; cdr3_nt: TGCGCCAGCAGCCAAGATCTGTCAGGGGGCCTACCCCCTGGAAACACCATATATTTT
d_call: TRBD1; j_call: TRBJ1-5; v_call: TRBV6-5; clone_size: -; cdr3_aa: CASSYSHRGRQPQHF; cdr3_nt: TGTGCCAGCAGTTACTCCCACAGGGGTAGACAGCCCCAGCATTTT
d_call: TRBD2; j_call: TRBJ2-1; v_call: TRBV19; clone_size: -; cdr3_aa: CASSTLTGLGMNEQFF; cdr3_nt: TGTGCCAGTAGCACATTAACGGGACTAGGAATGAATGAGCAGTTCTTC
d_call: -; j_call: TRBJ1-1; v_call: TRBV7-2; clone_size: -; cdr3_aa: CASSLSQLAFF; cdr3_nt: TGTGCCAGCAGCTTGTCACAGCTAGCTTTCTTT
d_call: -; j_call: TRBJ2-5; v_call: TRBV14; clone_size: -; cdr3_aa: CASSQGRLRAQGETQYF; cdr3_nt: TGTGCCAGCAGCCAAGGACGCCTGAGGGCACAGGGAGAGACCCAGTACTTC
d_call: TRBD2; j_call: TRBJ2-7; v_call: TRBV3-1/TRBV3-2; clone_size: -; cdr3_aa: CASSRGLAYEQYF; cdr3_nt: TGTGCCAGCAGCCGCGGACTAGCGTACGAGCAGTACTTC